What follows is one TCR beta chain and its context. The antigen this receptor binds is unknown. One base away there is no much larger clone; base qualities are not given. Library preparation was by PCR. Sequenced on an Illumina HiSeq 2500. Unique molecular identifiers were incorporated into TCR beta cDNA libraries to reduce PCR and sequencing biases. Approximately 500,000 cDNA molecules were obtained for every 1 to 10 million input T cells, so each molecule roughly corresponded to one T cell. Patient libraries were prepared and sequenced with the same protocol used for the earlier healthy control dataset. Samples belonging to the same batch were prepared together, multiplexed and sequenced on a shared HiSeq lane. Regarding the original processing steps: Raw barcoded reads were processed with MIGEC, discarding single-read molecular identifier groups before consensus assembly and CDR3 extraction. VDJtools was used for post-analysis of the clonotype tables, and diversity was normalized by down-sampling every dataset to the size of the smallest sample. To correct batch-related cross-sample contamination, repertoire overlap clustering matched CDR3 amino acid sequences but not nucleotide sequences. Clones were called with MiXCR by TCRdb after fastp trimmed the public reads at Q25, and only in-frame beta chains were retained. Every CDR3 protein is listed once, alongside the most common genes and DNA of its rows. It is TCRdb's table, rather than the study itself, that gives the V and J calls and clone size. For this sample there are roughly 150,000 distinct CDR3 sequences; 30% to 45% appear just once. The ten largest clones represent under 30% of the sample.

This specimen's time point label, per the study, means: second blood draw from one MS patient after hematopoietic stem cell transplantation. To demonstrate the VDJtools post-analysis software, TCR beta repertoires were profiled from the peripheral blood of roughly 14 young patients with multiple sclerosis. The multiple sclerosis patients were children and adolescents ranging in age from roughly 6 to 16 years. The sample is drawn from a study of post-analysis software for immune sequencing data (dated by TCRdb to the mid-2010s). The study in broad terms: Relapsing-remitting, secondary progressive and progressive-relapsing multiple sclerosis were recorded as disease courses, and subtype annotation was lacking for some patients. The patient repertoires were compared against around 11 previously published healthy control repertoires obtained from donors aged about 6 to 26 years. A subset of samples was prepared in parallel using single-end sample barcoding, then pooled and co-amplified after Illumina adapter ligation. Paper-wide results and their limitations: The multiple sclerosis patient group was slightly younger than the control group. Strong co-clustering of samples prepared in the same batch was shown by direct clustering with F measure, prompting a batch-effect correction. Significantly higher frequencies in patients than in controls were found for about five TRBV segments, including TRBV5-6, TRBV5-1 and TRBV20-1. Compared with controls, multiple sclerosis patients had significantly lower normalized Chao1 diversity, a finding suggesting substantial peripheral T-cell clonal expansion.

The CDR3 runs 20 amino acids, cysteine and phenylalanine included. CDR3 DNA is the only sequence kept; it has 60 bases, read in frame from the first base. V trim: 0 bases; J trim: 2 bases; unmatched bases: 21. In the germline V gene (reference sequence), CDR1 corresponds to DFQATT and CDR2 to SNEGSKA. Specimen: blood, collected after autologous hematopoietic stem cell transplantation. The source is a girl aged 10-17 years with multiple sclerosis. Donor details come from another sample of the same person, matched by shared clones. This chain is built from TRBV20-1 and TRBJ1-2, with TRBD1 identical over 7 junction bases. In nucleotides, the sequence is TGCAGTGCTAGAGAAGAAAAGGGGGCTGGTATATTGGTGGGGAACTATGGCTACACCTTC. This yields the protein CSAREEKGAGILVGNYGYTF.